Listed below are T cell receptor beta chains from one sample, sequenced in a study of beta chain features in type 1 diabetes. TCRdb keeps only in-frame clones here, not all; method: immunoSEQ multiplex PCR. The sample records under 900,000 clones, under 20% being singletons. The sample consisted of naive CD4+ T cells from blood. These receptors were taken from a woman in her late teens or twenties in good health. Each CDR3 is given with its conserved first and last residue. D genes are given only for firm matches. Clone size is shown for a subset of rows, as once, few, many or a class of expanded clone.

CDR3 DNA | CDR3 protein | J gene | V gene | D gene | clone size | CDR3 length
TGTGCCAGCAGTTCAACGGTAGGGCGGAATGAGCAGTTCTTC | CASSSTVGRNEQFF | TRBJ2-1 | TRBV28 | . | few | 14
TGTGCCAGCACAGGCCAGACTAGCGGGTACACAGATACGCAGTATTTT | CASTGQTSGYTDTQYF | TRBJ2-3 | TRBV28 | TRBD2 | . | 16
TGTGCCAGCAGCAGCCCCGCACGGCGACTAGGCTCTGGGGCCAACGTCCTGACTTTC | CASSSPARRLGSGANVLTF | TRBJ2-6 | TRBV7-9 | . | . | 19
TGTGCCAGCAGCTCACTGGACAGTAACTATGGCTACACCTTC | CASSSLDSNYGYTF | TRBJ1-2 | TRBV5-6 | . | . | 14
TGTGCCAGCAGCCCGACAGGTTTGAACACTGAAGCTTTCTTT | CASSPTGLNTEAFF | TRBJ1-1 | TRBV7-2 | . | . | 14
TGTGCCAGCAGCCAAGCAGGGGAGGGCTACACCTTC | CASSQAGEGYTF | TRBJ1-2 | TRBV7-3 | . | . | 12
TGTGCCAGCGGCACAGGGGCAGGGATTAATGAAAAACTGTTTTTT | CASGTGAGINEKLFF | TRBJ1-4 | TRBV7-8 | TRBD1 | few | 15
TGTGCCAGCAGCTCCGCCCCCGGGAGCTCCTACGAGCAGTACTTC | CASSSAPGSSYEQYF | TRBJ2-7 | TRBV9 | . | few | 15
TGTGCCAGCAGCTTAGTGTTCGGCAGTAGCAATCAGCCCCAGCATTTT | CASSLVFGSSNQPQHF | TRBJ1-5 | TRBV7-9 | . | . | 16
TGCGCCAGCAGCCAAGTCGGGGCGGGAGGCCCCTACGAGCAGTACTTC | CASSQVGAGGPYEQYF | TRBJ2-7 | TRBV4-1 | TRBD2 | few | 16
TGTGCCACCAAAAGACAGGGGGGAACGGGTGAGCAGTTCTTC | CATKRQGGTGEQFF | TRBJ2-1 | TRBV15 | TRBD1 | . | 14
TGCGCCAGCAGCCAAGAGTCCTACAATGAGCAGTTCTTC | CASSQESYNEQFF | TRBJ2-1 | TRBV4-3 | . | few | 13
TGCGCCAGCAGTCACAGGGGGCTCGGAAACACCATATATTTT | CASSHRGLGNTIYF | TRBJ1-3 | TRBV4-3 | TRBD1 | . | 14
TGTGCCAGCTCCGGTGGTAGCGGATACACAGATACGCAGTATTTT | CASSGGSGYTDTQYF | TRBJ2-3 | TRBV7-2 | . | . | 15
TGTGCCAGCAGCCCCGGGACCAGGGAGACCCAGTACTTC | CASSPGTRETQYF | TRBJ2-5 | TRBV7-2 | . | few | 13
TGTGCCAGCAGCGTAGAGGATACGCAGTATTTT | CASSVEDTQYF | TRBJ2-3 | TRBV9 | . | . | 11
TGTGCCAGCAGCTATTCGTTCTCTGGAAACACCATATATTTT | CASSYSFSGNTIYF | TRBJ1-3 | TRBV7-9 | . | few | 14
TGCGCCAGCAGCTCCGAACCTCCGGGAGTAGACAATGAGCAGTTCTTC | CASSSEPPGVDNEQFF | TRBJ2-1 | TRBV5-1 | . | . | 16
TGTGCCAGCAGCGTAGACCCCGGGGGAACACCCTACGAGCAGTACTTC | CASSVDPGGTPYEQYF | TRBJ2-7 | TRBV9 | . | . | 16
TGCAGCGTCGGACAGGGCAGTGAGACCCAGTACTTC | CSVGQGSETQYF | TRBJ2-5 | TRBV29-1 | TRBD1 | few | 12
TGTGCCAGCAGTGTCGGGACAGGGACCTACGAGCAGTACTTC | CASSVGTGTYEQYF | TRBJ2-7 | TRBV6-6 | TRBD1 | . | 14
TGCAGCGTTGGCGACGGTTACACCGGGGAGCTGTTTTTT | CSVGDGYTGELFF | TRBJ2-2 | TRBV29-1 | . | few | 13
TGTGCCATCGGACCGGGACTAGCCACAGATACGCAGTATTTT | CAIGPGLATDTQYF | TRBJ2-3 | TRBV10-3 | TRBD2 | . | 14
TGTGCCATCAGGAGTAGCGGGGGGGATGAGCAGTTCTTC | CAIRSSGGDEQFF | TRBJ2-1 | TRBV10-3 | TRBD2 | . | 13
TGCGCCAGCAGCCAAGCGGGGAGCACAGATACGCAGTATTTT | CASSQAGSTDTQYF | TRBJ2-3 | TRBV4-3 | . | few | 14
TGTGCCAGCAGCTTAGGCGGCAGCAGGTACGAGCAGTACTTC | CASSLGGSRYEQYF | TRBJ2-7 | TRBV7-2 | . | . | 14
TGTGCCAGTAGTCCGACCACCGGGACTAGCGGATCCTACGAGCAGTACTTC | CASSPTTGTSGSYEQYF | TRBJ2-7 | TRBV19 | TRBD2 | . | 17
TGTGCCAGCAGCTTACAGGGTTGGAGCGGGGAGCTGTTTTTT | CASSLQGWSGELFF | TRBJ2-2 | TRBV7-9 | . | few | 14
TGTGCCAGCAGCTTAAGGCTTGGAAAGGGTGAAAAACTGTTTTTT | CASSLRLGKGEKLFF | TRBJ1-4 | TRBV7-2 | . | few | 15
TGTGCCAGCAGCTTAACAGGAGCCTACGAGCAGTACTTC | CASSLTGAYEQYF | TRBJ2-7 | TRBV7-3 | . | . | 13
TGTGCCAGCAGCCCACATATGAACACTGAAGCTTTCTTT | CASSPHMNTEAFF | TRBJ1-1 | TRBV7-2 | . | few | 13
TGTGCCAGCAGTCCGGGACAGCACTACGAGCAGTACTTC | CASSPGQHYEQYF | TRBJ2-7 | TRBV2 | TRBD1 | . | 13
TGTGCCAGCGGCCGGGACTCGAACACTGAAGCTTTCTTT | CASGRDSNTEAFF | TRBJ1-1 | TRBV6-1 | . | . | 13
TGCGCCAGCAGCCAAGATCCCCGACTAGCGGGCTCCTACAATGAGCAGTTCTTC | CASSQDPRLAGSYNEQFF | TRBJ2-1 | TRBV4-3 | TRBD2 | . | 18
TGTGCCAGCAGCTTTTCGAGGAACACTGAAGCTTTCTTT | CASSFSRNTEAFF | TRBJ1-1 | TRBV7-2 | . | . | 13
TGCAGCGTTGAGGACATGGGGACTGAGCAGTTCTTC | CSVEDMGTEQFF | TRBJ2-1 | TRBV29-1 | . | few | 12
TGCGCCAGCAGCTTGGCCGAGGGATTCGGGTCCTACGAGCAGTACTTC | CASSLAEGFGSYEQYF | TRBJ2-7 | TRBV5-1 | . | . | 16
TGCAGCGTTGGCGGGAGGGCCCTCGGGGCCAAAAACATTCAGTACTTC | CSVGGRALGAKNIQYF | TRBJ2-4 | TRBV29-1 | TRBD2 | few | 16
TGTGCCAGCAGCGACCTGGGTGGTAGCACAGATACGCAGTATTTT | CASSDLGGSTDTQYF | TRBJ2-3 | TRBV7-3 | . | . | 15
TGTGCCAGCAGCCAAGAATCCGGGGGAATACAGCCCCAGCATTTT | CASSQESGGIQPQHF | TRBJ1-5 | TRBV7-2 | . | few | 15
TGTGCCAGCAGCTTATTGGGCGGTGACACTGAAGCTTTCTTT | CASSLLGGDTEAFF | TRBJ1-1 | TRBV7-9 | . | . | 14
TGTGCCAGCAGAGCAGGGGTGAGGAGCAATCAGCCCCAGCATTTT | CASRAGVRSNQPQHF | TRBJ1-5 | TRBV2 | . | . | 15
TGTGCCAGCAGCTTTTTTCAGAGCTCTGGAAACACCATATATTTT | CASSFFQSSGNTIYF | TRBJ1-3 | TRBV7-9 | . | . | 15
TGCAGCGCATCCCCTGGAGACAATGAGCAGTTCTTC | CSASPGDNEQFF | TRBJ2-1 | TRBV29-1 | . | . | 12
TGTGCCAGCAGCGCCCAGGGACATAGCAATCAGCCCCAGCATTTT | CASSAQGHSNQPQHF | TRBJ1-5 | TRBV9 | . | . | 15
TGTGCCAGCAGCCTAGGACTAGCGGGAGTGGGAGAGACCCAGTACTTC | CASSLGLAGVGETQYF | TRBJ2-5 | TRBV13 | TRBD2 | few | 16
TGTGCCAGCTCACCAATCGGTAACTACAATGAGCAGTTCTTC | CASSPIGNYNEQFF | TRBJ2-1 | TRBV18 | . | . | 14
TGTGCCAGCAGTGGTAGGGTTGAAGATACGCAGTATTTT | CASSGRVEDTQYF | TRBJ2-3 | TRBV14 | . | few | 13